Listed here are 24 T cell receptor beta chains from one sample, sequenced in a study of CD4 T cells in relation to SARS-CoV-2 and coronaviruses. No antigen has been assigned to these receptors. Sequenced by immunoSEQ multiplex PCR; TCRdb stores in-frame clones only, minus some. This repertoire shows around 25,000 clones, around 73% found once; its top ten account for 15% to 20%. Before the COVID-19 pandemic, during about 2010-2019, CD4+ T cells were taken from unexposed donors. CD4+ T cells were isolated from the cells after roughly 11 days of culture. Material for sequencing was CD4+ T cells from PBMCs, cultured in vitro. These receptor sequences come from a human donor in good health.

The rearrangement joins TRBV7-2 to TRBJ2-7; the D is unclear. Germline-derived CDR1 and CDR2 are SGHTA and FQGNSA. The V end was cut by 1 base, the J end by 6 bases, with 13 bases between. The CDR3 sequence is 14 residues long. CDR3 loop: CASSLVWSVGEQYF. DNA for the CDR3: TGTGCCAGCAGCTTAGTGTGGTCAGTTGGCGAGCAGTACTTC.

This clone showed up just once. The chain has TRBV10-2 and TRBJ1-2; 12 nucleotides align to TRBD1. CDR1 is WSHSY and CDR2 is SAAADI in the germline V gene. With 7 bases clipped from V and 7 bases from J, the junction kept 13 bases outside the gene matches. The CDR3 has 16 amino acids. For the CDR3, the DNA is TGCGCCAGCATCCCGTCCCCGGGACAGGGGGCGGGTGGCTACACCTTC. Translation gives CASIPSPGQGAGGYTF.

V usage is TRBV30 and J usage is TRBJ2-5, with 10 nucleotides matching TRBD2. The V gene end was trimmed by 2 bases and the J gene end by 5 bases; junction bases not matched to a gene: 8. Germline CDR1 reads GTSNPN; CDR2 reads SVGIG (reference sequence). CDR3 length equals 15 residues. This CDR3 reads CAWSFRAGGSETQYF. The CDR3 DNA sequence: TGTGCCTGGAGTTTCCGAGCGGGGGGGTCGGAGACCCAGTACTTC.

The chain joins TRBV5-1 to TRBJ2-7; D might be TRBD2 (6 bases). Germline CDR1 is SGHRS and CDR2 is YFSETQ. CDR3 length equals 16 residues. Deletions cut 0 bases from V and 7 bases from J, with 20 bases between. The CDR3 DNA reads TGCGCCAGCAGCTTGGGGCTCTCGGGGACTCTACGAGAGCAGTACTTC. This sequence encodes CASSLGLSGTLREQYF.

The chain has TRBV5-1 and TRBJ2-7, with unresolved D. The germline V gene has CDR1 SGHRS and CDR2 YFSETQ. The CDR3 runs to 13 residues. The germline V and J ends were trimmed by 6 bases and 1 base, with 11 bases remaining between them. The CDR3 is CASICGPSYEQYF. The DNA for the CDR3 is TGCGCCAGCATCTGTGGGCCATCCTACGAGCAGTACTTC.

The chain employs TRBV7-2 and TRBJ2-1; D remains unclear. CDR1 and CDR2 from the germline V gene are SGHTA and FQGNSA. The CDR3 loop spans 13 amino acids. The germline V and J ends were trimmed by 5 bases and 9 bases, with 14 bases remaining between them. This CDR3 is CASSPNRPGEQFF. In DNA form, the CDR3 reads TGTGCCAGCAGCCCCAACAGACCGGGTGAGCAGTTCTTC.

V gene TRBV18 combines with J gene TRBJ1-1; a weak D match, TRBD1 (5 bases). The CDR3 has 16 residues. Germline assignment: CDR1 KGHSH and CDR2 LQKENI. V was clipped by 0 bases and J by 4 bases, with 15 bases between them. The CDR3 loop is CASSPPGDGKATEAFF. The DNA of the CDR3 is TGTGCCAGCTCACCACCGGGGGATGGAAAGGCCACTGAAGCTTTCTTT.

This rearrangement joins TRBV19 to TRBJ2-1; D may be TRBD2 (7 bases). Germline assignment: CDR1 LNHDA and CDR2 SQIVND (reference sequence). This CDR3 contains 13 residues. Trimming stripped 11 bases from V and 7 bases from J, with 18 bases between. This CDR3 reads CAPAGGPYNEQFF. The CDR3, as DNA: TGTGCCCCCGCCGGGGGGCCTTATAATGAGCAGTTCTTC.

This CDR3 is CSVEGDSFAYGYTF. CDR3 bases: TGCAGCGTTGAGGGGGACAGTTTCGCCTATGGCTACACCTTC. V usage is TRBV29-1 and J usage is TRBJ1-2, with 7 bases fitting TRBD1. After removal of 3 bases from V and 4 bases from J, the junction contained 8 bases not matched to a gene. This CDR3 contains 14 residues. Per the germline V gene, CDR1 is SQVTM and CDR2 is ANQGSEA.

The chain uses TRBV18 and TRBJ1-2; no definite D call. The germline V and J ends were trimmed by 3 bases and 6 bases, with 8 bases remaining between them. The CDR3 has 12 amino acids. Per germline, CDR1 KGHSH and CDR2 LQKENI. The CDR3 spells CASSPDRDGYTF. The CDR3 DNA follows: TGTGCCAGCTCACCGGATCGTGATGGCTACACCTTC.

V and J are TRBV29-1 and TRBJ2-1, with TRBD1 as a possible D gene (6 bases). This CDR3 has 13 residues. V was clipped by 2 bases and J by 7 bases, with 12 bases between them. Germline CDR1 and CDR2: SQVTM and ANQGSEA. CDR3 in amino acids: CSVERDQGNEQFF. CDR3 sequence (DNA): TGCAGCGTTGAAAGGGATCAGGGGAATGAGCAGTTCTTC.

V is TRBV5-6 and J is TRBJ1-3; 8 bases align to TRBD1. This CDR3 is built from 14 residues. V dropped 4 bases and J dropped 0; count of bases not matched to a gene: 0. The germline CDR1 and CDR2 sequences are SGHDT and YYEEEE. In DNA, the CDR3 is TGTGCCAGCAGCACAGGGGGCTCTGGAAACACCATATATTTT. It codes for CASSTGGSGNTIYF.

CDR3 sequence: CASSAQELTEAFF. DNA for the CDR3: TGTGCCAGCTCGGCGCAGGAGCTTACTGAAGCTTTCTTT. This sequence joins TRBV6-5 and TRBJ1-1; no firm D call. V gave up 8 bases and J gave up 5 bases, with 15 bases separating them. Germline V gene lookup returns CDR1 MNHEY and CDR2 SVGAGI. This CDR3 region has 13 residues.

This sequence joins TRBV5-6 and TRBJ2-5; D is perhaps TRBD1 or TRBD2 (6 bases each). Germline CDR1 reads SGHDT; CDR2 reads YYEEEE. The V and J ends lost 0 bases and 4 bases respectively, with 10 bases between them. This CDR3 contains 14 residues. CDR3 nucleotides: TGTGCCAGCAGCTTGGTCGGAGGGGGAGAGACCCAGTACTTC. Translation: CASSLVGGGETQYF.

The V call is TRBV9, the J call TRBJ2-7; TRBD1 or TRBD2 may be the D gene (6 bases each). The CDR3 covers 14 residues. Deletions cut 0 bases from V and 4 bases from J, with 11 bases between. Looked up from germline, CDR1 is SGDLS and CDR2 is YYNGEE. CDR3: CASSVEGGLYEQYF. In DNA, the CDR3 is TGTGCCAGCAGCGTAGAAGGGGGGCTTTACGAGCAGTACTTC.

J is TRBJ2-3 and V is TRBV9; possible D gene TRBD2, 5 bases. The CDR3 consists of 18 residues. Trimming stripped 6 bases from V and 1 base from J, with 24 bases between. Germline V lookup: CDR1 SGDLS, CDR2 YYNGEE. In DNA form, the CDR3 reads TGTGCCAGCAATCGAATCGGGGTTCATACGTGGGGCACAGATACGCAGTATTTT. This sequence encodes CASNRIGVHTWGTDTQYF.

Concerning this clone itself: The junction does not match germline at one end; this may be a read error. The gene calls are TRBV7-8 and TRBJ2-1; 8 bases match TRBD2. The CDR3 totals 14 residues. Germline CDR1 is SGHVS and CDR2 is FQNEAQ. The DNA for the CDR3 is TGTGCCAGCAGCACTCGACTAGCGCTGCTCGGAAGGGTCTTC. Amino acid sequence: CASSTRLALLGRVF.

The gene calls are TRBV5-1 and TRBJ2-2; maybe TRBD1 (6 bases). This CDR3 spans 16 amino acids. CDR1 and CDR2 from the germline V gene are SGHRS and YFSETQ. Trimming removed 0 bases from V and 2 bases from J, with 11 bases in between. The DNA for the CDR3 is TGCGCCAGCAGCTTGGAAAAGGGACACAACACCGGGGAGCTGTTTTTT. Amino acid sequence: CASSLEKGHNTGELFF.

The chain uses TRBV6-5 and TRBJ2-7; TRBD1 matches at 11 bases. Germline V gene data show CDR1 as MNHEY and CDR2 as SVGAGI. The CDR3 extends over 15 amino acids. V lost 2 bases, J lost 3 bases, and 3 bases stayed unmatched. Here the CDR3 reads CASSYAGTGGYEQYF. For the CDR3, the DNA is TGTGCCAGCAGTTACGCCGGGACAGGGGGCTACGAGCAGTACTTC.

The rearrangement uses TRBV6-1 and TRBJ2-7; D ambiguous. Trimming removed 2 bases at V and 0 bases at J, with 8 bases between. Germline V gene sequence: CDR1 MNHNS, CDR2 SASEGT. This CDR3 is 14 amino acids long. CDR3 DNA: TGTGCCAGCAGTGAATTGGGGATCTCCTACGAGCAGTACTTC. Protein: CASSELGISYEQYF.

V and J are TRBV9 and TRBJ1-1, with D possibly being TRBD1 (5 bases). Per the germline V gene, CDR1 is SGDLS and CDR2 is YYNGEE. The CDR3 spans 16 residues. The V gene lost 0 bases and the J gene lost 1 base, with 13 bases spanning the gap. This CDR3 reads CASSVASGVGNTEAFF. CDR3 nucleotide sequence: TGTGCCAGCAGCGTAGCTTCGGGGGTTGGGAACACTGAAGCTTTCTTT.

This clone was seen a handful of times. V usage is TRBV20-1 and J usage is TRBJ2-3; D is uncertain. The V gene's germline CDR1 is DFQATT and CDR2 SNEGSKA (reference sequence). There are 11 residues in the CDR3. Between the trimmed V and J ends, which lost 5 bases and 5 bases, there was a span of 8 bases. CDR3 loop: CSARPLDTQYF. The CDR3 DNA sequence: TGCAGTGCTCGTCCCTTAGATACGCAGTATTTT.

The V and J genes are TRBV6-1 and TRBJ1-2; 12 bases align to TRBD1. After removal of 2 bases from V and 4 bases from J, the junction contained 2 bases not matched to a gene. CDR3 size: 15 residues. The germline V gene encodes CDR1 MNHNS and CDR2 SASEGT. This CDR3 is CASSEWDRGPYGYTF. The CDR3, as DNA: TGTGCCAGCAGTGAATGGGACAGGGGGCCCTATGGCTACACCTTC.

The chain has TRBV13 and TRBJ2-3; 13 bases align to TRBD2. The CDR3 is 16 amino acids. The junction had 6 bases not matched to a gene; V was cut back by 5 bases and J by 4 bases. CDR1 and CDR2 (germline): PRHDT, FYEKMQ (reference sequence). The CDR3 DNA sequence: TGTGCCAGCAGCCCCCGGACTAGCGGGAGTTCAGATACGCAGTATTTT. Translation: CASSPRTSGSSDTQYF.